The source of this T cell receptor (beta chain) is a study of CD4 T cells in relation to SARS-CoV-2 and coronaviruses. Study overall: TCR beta CDR3s were sequenced after roughly ten-day antigen culture of PBMCs. No peptide or an HIV-1 Nef peptide pool served as negative control.

Comments on this clone: Its cognate antigen is unknown.

V shed 4 bases and J shed 4 bases, with 14 bases lying between them. This CDR3 contains 14 residues. The germline V gene has CDR1 SGDLS and CDR2 YYNGEE. The repertoire was sequenced with immunoSEQ multiplex PCR; TCRdb's copy has only in-frame clones and lacks some. The table records just over 25,000 clones, around three quarters of them present only once. Unexposed donor CD4+ T cells date from about 2011-2018, before the COVID-19 pandemic. The cells were cultured for 10 days before CD4+ T cells were isolated. Fresh IL-2 medium replaced half the medium on days 3 and 7. The material sequenced was CD4+ T cells from PBMCs, cultured in vitro. The V call is TRBV9, the J call TRBJ1-1; D may be TRBD1 (6 bases). This receptor was identified in a human donor in good health. CDR3 DNA: TGTGCCAGCAGCTTCTCACAACAGGGCACTGAAGCTTTCTTT. Its translation is CASSFSQQGTEAFF. The variable domain in full, with the rest retrieved from reference TRBV9 and TRBJ1-1, is DSGVTQTPKHLITATGQRVTLRCSPRSGDLSVYWYQQSLDQGLQFLIQYYNGEERAKGNILERFSAQQFPDLHSELNLSSLELGDSALYFCASSFSQQGTEAFFGQGTRLTVV.